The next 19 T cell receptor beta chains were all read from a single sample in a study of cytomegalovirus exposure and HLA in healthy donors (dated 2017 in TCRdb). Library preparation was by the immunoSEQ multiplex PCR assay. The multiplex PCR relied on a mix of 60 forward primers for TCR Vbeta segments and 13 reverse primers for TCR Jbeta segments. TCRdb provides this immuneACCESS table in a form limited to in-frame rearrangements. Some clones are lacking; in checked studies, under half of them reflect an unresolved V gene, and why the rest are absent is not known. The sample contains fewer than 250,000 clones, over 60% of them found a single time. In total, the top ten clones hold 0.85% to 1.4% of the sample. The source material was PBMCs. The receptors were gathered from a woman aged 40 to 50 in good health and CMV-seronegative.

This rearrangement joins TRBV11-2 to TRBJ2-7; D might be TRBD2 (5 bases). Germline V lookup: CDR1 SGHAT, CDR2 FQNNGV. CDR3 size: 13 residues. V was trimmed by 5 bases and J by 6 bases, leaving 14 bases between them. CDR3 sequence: CASSPTGVREQYF. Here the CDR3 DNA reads TGTGCCAGCAGCCCCACCGGGGTTCGCGAGCAGTACTTC.

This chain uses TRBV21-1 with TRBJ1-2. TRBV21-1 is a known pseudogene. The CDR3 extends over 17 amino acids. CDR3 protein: CASSKRVQRSGDYGYTF. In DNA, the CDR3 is TGTGCCAGCAGCAAAAGGGTCCAAAGGTCCGGGGACTATGGCTACACCTTC.

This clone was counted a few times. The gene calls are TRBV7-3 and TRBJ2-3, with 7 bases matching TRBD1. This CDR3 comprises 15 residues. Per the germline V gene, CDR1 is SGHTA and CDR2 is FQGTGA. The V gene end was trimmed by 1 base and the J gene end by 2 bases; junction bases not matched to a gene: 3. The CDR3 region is CASSLIGGLTDTQYF. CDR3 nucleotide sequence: TGTGCCAGCAGCTTAATAGGGGGCCTCACAGATACGCAGTATTTT. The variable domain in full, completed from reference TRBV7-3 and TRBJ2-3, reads GAGVSQTPSNKVTEKGKYVELRCDPISGHTALYWYRQSLGQGPEFLIYFQGTGAADDSGLPNDRFFAVRPEGSVSTLKIQRTERGDSAVYLCASSLIGGLTDTQYFGPGTRLTVL.

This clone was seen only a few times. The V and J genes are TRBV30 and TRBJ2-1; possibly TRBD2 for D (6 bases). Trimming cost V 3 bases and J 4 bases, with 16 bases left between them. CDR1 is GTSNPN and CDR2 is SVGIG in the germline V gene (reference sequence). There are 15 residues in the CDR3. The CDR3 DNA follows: TGTGCCTGGAGCTCGCCCGGGACTTCGTACAATGAGCAGTTCTTC. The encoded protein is CAWSSPGTSYNEQFF. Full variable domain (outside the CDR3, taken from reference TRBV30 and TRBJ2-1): SQTIHQWPATLVQPVGSPLSLECTVEGTSNPNLYWYRQAAGRGLQLLFYSVGIGQISSEVPQNLSASRPQDRQFILSSKKLLLSDSGFYLCAWSSPGTSYNEQFFGPGTRLTVL.

Here the CDR3 DNA reads TGCAGCGTTGAGGAGGTTAAGTACACCGGGGAGCTGTTTTTT. This encodes CSVEEVKYTGELFF. This sequence joins TRBV29-1 and TRBJ2-2; a weak D match, TRBD2 (5 bases). V gave up 3 bases and J gave up 3 bases, with 11 bases separating them. This CDR3 region has 14 residues. Germline V gene lookup returns CDR1 SQVTM and CDR2 ANQGSEA.

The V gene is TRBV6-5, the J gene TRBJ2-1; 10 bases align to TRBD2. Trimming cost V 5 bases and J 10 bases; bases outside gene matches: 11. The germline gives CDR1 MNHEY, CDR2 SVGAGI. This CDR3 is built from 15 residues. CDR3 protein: CASSPLWTSGREQFF. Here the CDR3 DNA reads TGTGCCAGCAGTCCCCTATGGACTAGCGGCAGGGAGCAGTTCTTC.

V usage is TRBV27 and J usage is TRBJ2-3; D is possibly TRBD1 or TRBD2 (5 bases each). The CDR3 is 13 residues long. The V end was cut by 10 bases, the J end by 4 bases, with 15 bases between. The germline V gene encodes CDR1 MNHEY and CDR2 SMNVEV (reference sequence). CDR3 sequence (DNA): TGTGCCACCAGGGAGATTAACGCAGATACGCAGTATTTT. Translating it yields CATREINADTQYF.

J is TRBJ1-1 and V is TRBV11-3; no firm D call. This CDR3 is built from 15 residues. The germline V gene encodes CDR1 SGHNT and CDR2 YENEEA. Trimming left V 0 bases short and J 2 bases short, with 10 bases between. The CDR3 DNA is TGTGCCAGCAGCTTAGATCGAGAGTTAAACACTGAAGCTTTCTTT. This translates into CASSLDRELNTEAFF.

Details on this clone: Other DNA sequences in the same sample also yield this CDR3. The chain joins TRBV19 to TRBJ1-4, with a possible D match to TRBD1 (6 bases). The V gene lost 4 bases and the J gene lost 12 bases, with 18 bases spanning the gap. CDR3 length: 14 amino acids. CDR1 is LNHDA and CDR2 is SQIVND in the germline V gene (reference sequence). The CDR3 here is CASSTDRLAAELFF. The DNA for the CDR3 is TGTGCCAGTAGTACGGACAGACTCGCAGCTGAACTGTTTTTT.

The CDR3, as DNA: TGTGCCAGTAGTATAGATCTGAGGTGGTCTCGCACTGAAGCTTTCTTT. Its protein is CASSIDLRWSRTEAFF. The V gene is TRBV19, the J gene TRBJ1-1; no clear D gene. The V end lost 0 bases, the J end lost 4 bases, and 15 bases lay between the germline ends. The CDR3 totals 16 residues. Germline CDR1 LNHDA, CDR2 SQIVND (reference sequence).

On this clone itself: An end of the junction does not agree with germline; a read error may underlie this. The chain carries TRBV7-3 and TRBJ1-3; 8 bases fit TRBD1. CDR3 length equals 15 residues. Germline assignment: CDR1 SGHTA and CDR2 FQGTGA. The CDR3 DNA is TGTGCCAGCAGCCTAACCGGACAGGGCGGACACACCATATATTTT. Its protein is CASSLTGQGGHTIYF.

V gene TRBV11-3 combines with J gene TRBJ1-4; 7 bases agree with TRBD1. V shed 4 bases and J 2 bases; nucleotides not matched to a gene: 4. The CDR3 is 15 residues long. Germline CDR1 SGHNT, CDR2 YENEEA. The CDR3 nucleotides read TGTGCCAGCAGCTCCAGACAGGGTACTAATGAAAAACTGTTTTTT. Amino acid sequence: CASSSRQGTNEKLFF.

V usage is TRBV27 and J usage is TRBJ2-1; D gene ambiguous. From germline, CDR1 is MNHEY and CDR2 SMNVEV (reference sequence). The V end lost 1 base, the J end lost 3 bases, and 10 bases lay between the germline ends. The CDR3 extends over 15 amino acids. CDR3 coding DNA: TGTGCCAGCAGTTTATTCGAGGTGGACTACAATGAGCAGTTCTTC. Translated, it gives CASSLFEVDYNEQFF.

CDR3 residues: CVRSFTGQGPGGSNQPQHF. Here the CDR3 DNA reads TGTGTCAGAAGCTTCACAGGACAGGGCCCGGGGGGTAGCAATCAGCCCCAGCATTTT. The chain joins TRBV7-5 to TRBJ1-5; the table's D call of TRBD1 was not tested on the DNA. TRBV7-5 is assigned pseudogene status. This CDR3 is built from 19 residues.

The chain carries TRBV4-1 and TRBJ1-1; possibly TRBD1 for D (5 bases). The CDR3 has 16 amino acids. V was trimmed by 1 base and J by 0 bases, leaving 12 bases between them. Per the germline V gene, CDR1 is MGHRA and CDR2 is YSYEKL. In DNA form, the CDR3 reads TGCGCCAGCAGCCAAGGGCAGGGCTCAGTGAACACTGAAGCTTTCTTT. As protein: CASSQGQGSVNTEAFF.

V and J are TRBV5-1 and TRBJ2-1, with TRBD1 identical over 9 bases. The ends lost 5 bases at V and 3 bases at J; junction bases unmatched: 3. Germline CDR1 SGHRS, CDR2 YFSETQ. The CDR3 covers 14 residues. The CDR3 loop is CASRQGQGYNEQFF. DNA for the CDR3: TGCGCCAGCAGGCAGGGACAGGGCTACAATGAGCAGTTCTTC.

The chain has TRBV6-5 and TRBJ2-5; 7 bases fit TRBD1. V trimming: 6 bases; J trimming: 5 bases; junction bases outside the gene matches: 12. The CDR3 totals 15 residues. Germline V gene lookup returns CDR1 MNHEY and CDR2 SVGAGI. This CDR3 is CASRTTGSGMETQYF. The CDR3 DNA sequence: TGTGCCAGCAGAACGACAGGGTCCGGTATGGAGACCCAGTACTTC.

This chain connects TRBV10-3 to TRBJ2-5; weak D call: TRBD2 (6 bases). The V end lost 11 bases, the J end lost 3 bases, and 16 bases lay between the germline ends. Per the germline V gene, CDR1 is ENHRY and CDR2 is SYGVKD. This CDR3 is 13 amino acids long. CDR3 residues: CAVRVREEETQYF. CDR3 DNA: TGTGCCGTTAGAGTGCGGGAAGAAGAGACCCAGTACTTC.

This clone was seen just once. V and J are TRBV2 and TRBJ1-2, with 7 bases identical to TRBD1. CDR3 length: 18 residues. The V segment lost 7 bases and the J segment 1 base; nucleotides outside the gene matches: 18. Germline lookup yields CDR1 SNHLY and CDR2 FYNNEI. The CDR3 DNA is TGTGCCAGCACCCCTGGGGGCAGGGGGAGGCGCGATAACTATGGCTACACCTTC. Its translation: CASTPGGRGRRDNYGYTF.